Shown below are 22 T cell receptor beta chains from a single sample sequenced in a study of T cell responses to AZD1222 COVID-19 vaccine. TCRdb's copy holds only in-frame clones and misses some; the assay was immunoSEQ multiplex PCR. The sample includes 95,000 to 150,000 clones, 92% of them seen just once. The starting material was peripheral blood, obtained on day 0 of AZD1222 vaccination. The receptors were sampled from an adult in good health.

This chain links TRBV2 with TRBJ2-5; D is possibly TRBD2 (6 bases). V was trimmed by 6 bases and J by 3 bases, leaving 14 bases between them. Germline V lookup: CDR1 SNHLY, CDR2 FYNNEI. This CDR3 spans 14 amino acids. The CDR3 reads CASSSNAGKETQYF. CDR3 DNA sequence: TGTGCCAGCAGCTCAAACGCGGGAAAAGAGACCCAGTACTTC.

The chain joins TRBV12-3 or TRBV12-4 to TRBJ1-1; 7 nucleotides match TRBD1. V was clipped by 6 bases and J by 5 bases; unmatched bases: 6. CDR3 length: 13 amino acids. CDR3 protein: CASSFQGGTEAFF. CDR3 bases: TGTGCCAGCAGCTTCCAGGGGGGGACTGAAGCTTTCTTT.

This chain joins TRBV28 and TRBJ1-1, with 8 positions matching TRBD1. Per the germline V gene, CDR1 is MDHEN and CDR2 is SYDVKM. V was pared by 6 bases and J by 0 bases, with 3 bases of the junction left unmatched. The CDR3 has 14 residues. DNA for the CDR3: TGTGCCAGCAGGCTGGGACAGGTGAACACTGAAGCTTTCTTT. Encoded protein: CASRLGQVNTEAFF.

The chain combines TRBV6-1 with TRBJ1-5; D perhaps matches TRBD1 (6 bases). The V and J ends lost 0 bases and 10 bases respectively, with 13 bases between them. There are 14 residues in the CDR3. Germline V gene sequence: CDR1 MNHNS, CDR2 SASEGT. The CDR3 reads CASSEARGGTPQHF. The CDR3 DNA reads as TGTGCCAGCAGTGAAGCCCGAGGGGGAACACCCCAGCATTTT.

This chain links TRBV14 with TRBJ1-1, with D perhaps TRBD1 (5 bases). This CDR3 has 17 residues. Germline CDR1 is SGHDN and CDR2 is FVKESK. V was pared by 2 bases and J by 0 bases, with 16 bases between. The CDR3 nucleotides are TGTGCCAGCAGCCAATCGGGGGACGGAGACATGAACACTGAAGCTTTCTTT. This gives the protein CASSQSGDGDMNTEAFF.

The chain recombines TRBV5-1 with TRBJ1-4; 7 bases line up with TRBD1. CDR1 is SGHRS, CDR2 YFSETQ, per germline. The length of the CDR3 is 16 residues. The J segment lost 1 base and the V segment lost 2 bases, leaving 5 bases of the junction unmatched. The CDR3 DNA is TGCGCCAGCAGCTTAGGCCGGACAGGAACTAATGAAAAACTGTTTTTT. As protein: CASSLGRTGTNEKLFF.

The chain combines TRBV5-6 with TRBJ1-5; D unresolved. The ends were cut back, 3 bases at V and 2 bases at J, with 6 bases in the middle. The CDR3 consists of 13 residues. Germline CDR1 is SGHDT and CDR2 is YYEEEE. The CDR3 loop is CASSWAGNQPQHF. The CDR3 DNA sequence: TGTGCCAGCAGCTGGGCGGGCAATCAGCCCCAGCATTTT.

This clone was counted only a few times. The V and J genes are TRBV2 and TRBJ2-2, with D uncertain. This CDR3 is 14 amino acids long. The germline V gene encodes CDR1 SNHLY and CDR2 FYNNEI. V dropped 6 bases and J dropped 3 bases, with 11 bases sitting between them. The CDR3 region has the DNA TGTGCCAGCAGGCCCGAGAGCGACACCGGGGAGCTGTTTTTT. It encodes CASRPESDTGELFF.

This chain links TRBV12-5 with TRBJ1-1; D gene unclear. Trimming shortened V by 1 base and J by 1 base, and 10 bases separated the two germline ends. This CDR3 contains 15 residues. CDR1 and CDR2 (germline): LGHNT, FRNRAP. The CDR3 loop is CASGLGQTPNTEAFF. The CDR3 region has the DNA TGTGCTAGTGGTTTGGGGCAGACTCCGAACACTGAAGCTTTCTTT.

In DNA, the CDR3 is TGTGCCAGCAGTTACGGAGCGACCTACGAGCAGTACGTC. It encodes CASSYGATYEQYV. This chain joins TRBV6-5 and TRBJ2-7; D ambiguous. Germline V CDR1 and CDR2: MNHEY, SVGAGI. The CDR3 loop spans 13 amino acids. The V and J ends lost 2 bases and 2 bases respectively, with 7 bases between them.

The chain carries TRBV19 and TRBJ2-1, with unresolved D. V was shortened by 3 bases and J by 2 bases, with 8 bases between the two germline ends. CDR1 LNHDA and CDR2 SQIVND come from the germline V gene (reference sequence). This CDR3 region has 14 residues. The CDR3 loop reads CASSIGIPYNEQFF. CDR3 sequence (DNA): TGTGCCAGTAGTATCGGAATTCCCTACAATGAGCAGTTCTTC.

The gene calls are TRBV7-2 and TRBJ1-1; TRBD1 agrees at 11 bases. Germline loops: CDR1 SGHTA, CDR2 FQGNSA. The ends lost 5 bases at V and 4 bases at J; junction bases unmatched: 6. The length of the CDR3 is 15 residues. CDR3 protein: CASSQDRGRSTEAFF. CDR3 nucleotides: TGTGCCAGCAGCCAGGACAGGGGGCGAAGCACTGAAGCTTTCTTT.

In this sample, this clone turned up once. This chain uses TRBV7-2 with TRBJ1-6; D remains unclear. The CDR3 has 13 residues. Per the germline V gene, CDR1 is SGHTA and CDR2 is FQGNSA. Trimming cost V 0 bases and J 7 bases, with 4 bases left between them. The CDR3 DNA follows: TGTGCCAGCAGCTTAGCGGGAAATTCACCCCTCCACTTT. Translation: CASSLAGNSPLHF.

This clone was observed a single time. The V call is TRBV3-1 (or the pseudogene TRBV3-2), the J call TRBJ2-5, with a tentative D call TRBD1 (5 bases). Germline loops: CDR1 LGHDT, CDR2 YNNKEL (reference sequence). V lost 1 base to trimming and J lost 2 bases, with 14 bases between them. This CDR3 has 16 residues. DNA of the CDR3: TGTGCCAGCAGCCAAGTAGGAACAGGCCCGCAAGAGACCCAGTACTTC. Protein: CASSQVGTGPQETQYF.

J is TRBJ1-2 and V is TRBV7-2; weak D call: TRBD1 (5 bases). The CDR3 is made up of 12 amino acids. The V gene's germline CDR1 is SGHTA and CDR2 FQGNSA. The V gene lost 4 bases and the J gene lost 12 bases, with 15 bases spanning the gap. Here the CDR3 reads CASSSLTGTHTF. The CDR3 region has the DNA TGTGCCAGCAGCTCCCTTACCGGGACCCACACCTTC.

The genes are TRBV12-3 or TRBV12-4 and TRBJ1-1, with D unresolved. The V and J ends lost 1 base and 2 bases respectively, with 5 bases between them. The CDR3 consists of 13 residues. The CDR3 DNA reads TGTGCCAGCAGTTTAGGCCGCAACACTGAAGCTTTCTTT. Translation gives CASSLGRNTEAFF.

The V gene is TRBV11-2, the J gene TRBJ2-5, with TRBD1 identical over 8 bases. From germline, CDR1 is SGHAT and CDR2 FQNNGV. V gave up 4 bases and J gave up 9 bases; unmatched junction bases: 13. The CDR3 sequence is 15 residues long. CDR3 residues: CASSSRTGPTGAQYF. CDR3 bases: TGTGCCAGCAGCTCACGGACAGGGCCTACCGGGGCCCAGTACTTC.

Written as DNA, the CDR3 is TGTGCCAGCAGCCCAATGGAGGGTCACTATGGCTACACCTTC. It encodes CASSPMEGHYGYTF. The rearrangement uses TRBV7-9 and TRBJ1-2; D unclear. Trimming removed 5 bases at V and 3 bases at J, with 13 bases between. This CDR3 has 14 residues. CDR1 is SEHNR, CDR2 FQNEAQ, per germline (reference sequence).

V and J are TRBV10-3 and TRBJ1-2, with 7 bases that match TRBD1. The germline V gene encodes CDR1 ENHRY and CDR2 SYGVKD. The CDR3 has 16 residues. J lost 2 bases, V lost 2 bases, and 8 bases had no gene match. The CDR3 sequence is CAISEAQTGTNYGYTF. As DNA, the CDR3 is TGTGCCATCAGTGAGGCACAGACAGGGACCAACTATGGCTACACCTTC.

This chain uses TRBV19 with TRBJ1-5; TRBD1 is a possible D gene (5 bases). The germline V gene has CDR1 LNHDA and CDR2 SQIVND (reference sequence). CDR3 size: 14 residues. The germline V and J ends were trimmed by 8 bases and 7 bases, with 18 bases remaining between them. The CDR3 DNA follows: TGTGCCAGTGATGACAGCGGAGGATGGCAGCCCCAGCATTTT. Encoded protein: CASDDSGGWQPQHF.

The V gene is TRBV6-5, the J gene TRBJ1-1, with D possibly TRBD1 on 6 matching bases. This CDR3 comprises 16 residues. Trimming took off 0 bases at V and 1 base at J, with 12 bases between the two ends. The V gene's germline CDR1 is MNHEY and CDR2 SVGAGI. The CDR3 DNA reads TGTGCCAGCAGTTACTCGATGGGGACACAGAACACTGAAGCTTTCTTT. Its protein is CASSYSMGTQNTEAFF.

The CDR3 sequence is CASSGRTGFLRRYGYTF. In DNA form, the CDR3 reads TGTGCCAGCAGTGGACGGACTGGTTTCCTACGGCGATATGGCTACACCTTC. V usage is TRBV6-1 and J usage is TRBJ1-2; unclear D gene. Trimming pared 4 bases from V and 5 bases from J, leaving 23 bases between. CDR1 MNHNS and CDR2 SASEGT come from the germline V gene. The CDR3 extends over 17 amino acids.